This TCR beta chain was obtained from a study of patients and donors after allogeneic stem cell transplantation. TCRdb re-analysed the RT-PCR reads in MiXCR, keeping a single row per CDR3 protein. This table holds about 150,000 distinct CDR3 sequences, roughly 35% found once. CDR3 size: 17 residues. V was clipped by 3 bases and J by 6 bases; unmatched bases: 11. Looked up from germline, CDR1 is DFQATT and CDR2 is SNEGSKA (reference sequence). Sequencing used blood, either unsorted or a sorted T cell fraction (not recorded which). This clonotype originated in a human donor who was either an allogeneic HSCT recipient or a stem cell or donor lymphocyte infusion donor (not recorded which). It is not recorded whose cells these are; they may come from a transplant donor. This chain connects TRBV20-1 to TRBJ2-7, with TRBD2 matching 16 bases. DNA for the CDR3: TGCAGTGCTAGCGGGACTAGCGGGGGGGCCCGCCTTGGCGAGCAGTACTTC. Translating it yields CSASGTSGGARLGEQYF.